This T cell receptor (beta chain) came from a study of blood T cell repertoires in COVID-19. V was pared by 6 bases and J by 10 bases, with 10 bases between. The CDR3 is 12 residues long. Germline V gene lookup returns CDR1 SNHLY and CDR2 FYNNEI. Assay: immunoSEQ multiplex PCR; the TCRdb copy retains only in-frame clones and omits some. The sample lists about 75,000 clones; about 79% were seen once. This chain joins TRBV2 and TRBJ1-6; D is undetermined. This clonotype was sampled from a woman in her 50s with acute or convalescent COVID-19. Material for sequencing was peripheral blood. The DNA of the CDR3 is TGTGCCAGCAGACAAGGCGGATCACCCCTCCACTTT. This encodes CASRQGGSPLHF.